A single T cell receptor beta chain is shown here with its context. The antigen is not known. Cryopreserved PBMC, at roughly 0.85-10 million per sample, were present before DNA extraction. This sample was taken from a study of long-term antiretroviral therapy in people with HIV. Investigators performed immunoSEQ version v3.0 at survey level. TCRdb keeps only in-frame clones here, not all; method: immunoSEQ multiplex PCR. This sample yields 30,000 to 40,000 clones, of which approximately 85% are seen a single time; 10% belongs to the top ten. Whole-study results and caveats: Information pertaining to ART adherence, viral resistance or therapeutic modifications was not obtained.

Germline V gene lookup returns CDR1 SGDLS and CDR2 YYNGEE. CDR3 length: 19 amino acids. Germline trimming cut 4 bases from V and 1 base from J; bases unmatched to any gene: 14. This chain uses TRBV9 with TRBJ2-5; 12 bases fit TRBD2. The sequencing used unsorted PBMCs, collected 2.2 years after starting antiretroviral therapy. The sequence was collected from a man younger than 35 with HIV. In nucleotides, the CDR3 is TGTGCCAGCAGCCTCGCTAGCGGGGGGGCTTCCACTTTCCAAGAGACCCAGTACTTC. Amino acids: CASSLASGGASTFQETQYF. Filled out from reference TRBV9 and TRBJ2-5, the complete variable domain reads DSGVTQTPKHLITATGQRVTLRCSPRSGDLSVYWYQQSLDQGLQFLIQYYNGEERAKGNILERFSAQQFPDLHSELNLSSLELGDSALYFCASSLASGGASTFQETQYFGPGTRLLVL.